Sequencing of this TCR beta chain was carried out in a study of cytomegalovirus exposure and HLA in healthy donors. 60 Vbeta and 13 Jbeta primers were used in PCR. Method: immunoSEQ multiplex PCR; TCRdb's copy keeps in-frame clones and lacks some. The sample comprises 150,000 to 200,000 clones, 75% of which are singletons, and roughly 7.1% rests with the top ten. Concerning this clone itself: At one end, the junction sequence differs from germline, possibly due to a read error.

The clonotype was recovered from a middle-aged woman in good health and CMV-seropositive. The source material was PBMCs.

The CDR3 DNA reads TGTGCCGGCAGCTCTACTACTACTAACAAGGGGGTCTTCTACGAGCAGTACTTC. Its translation: CAGSSTTTNKGVFYEQYF. The chain has TRBV7-9 and TRBJ2-7; weak D call: TRBD1 (6 bases). Germline-derived CDR1 and CDR2 are SEHNR and FQNEAQ (reference sequence). The CDR3 consists of 18 residues.